These T cell receptor beta chains were read from a single sample in a study of blood T cell repertoires in COVID-19. Assay used: immunoSEQ multiplex PCR; TCRdb lists only in-frame clones, some missing. Seen here are some 150,000 clones, 80% to 85% observed once, and the top ten hold about 8%. The sequencing input was peripheral blood. These receptors originate from a human donor in a cohort sampled during active COVID-19. Both conserved end residues are part of each CDR3. A D gene is named only where the DNA matches it firmly. Expanded clones are given a class, and other clones once, few, many or no size at all.

TRBJ1-2	TRBV11-2	few	TRBD1	CASSLERQGTPGGYTF	TGTGCCAGCAGCTTAGAGAGACAGGGGACCCCTGGAGGCTACACCTTC
TRBJ2-5	TRBV18	NA	NA	CASSPRDNQETQYF	TGTGCCAGCTCACCTAGGGACAACCAAGAGACCCAGTACTTC
TRBJ2-2	TRBV12-5	NA	NA	CASGASGGRGGELFF	TGTGCTAGTGGCGCCTCGGGGGGCCGGGGCGGGGAGCTGTTTTTT
TRBJ1-1	TRBV6-1	NA	NA	CASSEEVRGLKPEAFF	TGTGCCAGCAGTGAAGAAGTCAGGGGCCTAAAGCCTGAAGCTTTCTTT
TRBJ1-3	TRBV2	NA	NA	CASTYPGNTIYF	TGTGCCAGCACTTATCCTGGAAACACCATATATTTT
TRBJ1-4	TRBV3-1/TRBV3-2	NA	NA	CASSQGDRRSKLFF	TGTGCCAGCAGCCAAGGTGACAGACGTTCCAAACTGTTTTTT
TRBJ1-5	TRBV9	NA	TRBD1	CASSNDRGNQPQHF	TGTGCCAGCAGCAATGACAGGGGCAATCAGCCCCAGCATTTT
TRBJ2-7	TRBV7-9	NA	TRBD1	CASSWDRERSYEQYF	TGTGCCAGCAGTTGGGACAGGGAGAGATCCTACGAGCAGTACTTC
TRBJ2-7	TRBV18	NA	TRBD1	CASSPLDRVGPYEQYF	TGTGCCAGCTCACCACTGGACAGGGTTGGACCCTACGAGCAGTACTTC
TRBJ2-5	TRBV19	NA	NA	CASSIPSGHQETQYF	TGTGCCAGTAGTATCCCGAGCGGGCACCAAGAGACCCAGTACTTC
TRBJ2-5	TRBV5-8	NA	NA	CATSDTLQETQYF	TGTGCCACATCCGACACCCTCCAAGAGACCCAGTACTTC
TRBJ1-3	TRBV6-5	NA	NA	CASSYQRSSGNTIYF	TGTGCCAGCAGTTACCAGAGGAGCTCTGGAAACACCATATATTTT